A selection of T cell receptor beta chains follows, all from one sample in a study of OX40 agonist ivuxolimab in advanced cancers. The assay was immunoSEQ multiplex PCR, and TCRdb's table has in-frame clones only and misses some. The sample lists roughly 100,000 clones; 90% were seen once. The sequencing here drew on CD4+ or CD8+ T cells sorted from blood, taken in a trial of the OX40 agonist ivuxolimab. These receptor sequences come from an adult with an advanced solid tumor such as melanoma, head and neck, liver or kidney cancer. Each CDR3 is given with its conserved first and last residue. Each record gives: V gene, D gene, clone size, J gene, CDR3 DNA, CDR3 protein. D genes are given only for firm matches. Clone size is given for some rows only: seen once, a few or many times, or a class if the clone is expanded.

>TRBV14|TRBD2|.|TRBJ2-6
TGTGCCAGCAGCCAAAACGGGGGGTCCAACGTCCTGACTTTC
CASSQNGGSNVLTF
>TRBV5-6|.|.|TRBJ2-2
TGTGCCAGCAGCTTGGGAGGACATTCGACCGGGGAGCTGTTTTTT
CASSLGGHSTGELFF
>TRBV10-3|TRBD1|.|TRBJ1-6
TGTGCCATCAGTGCCACAGGGGCCGCGGTGGATTCACCCCTCCACTTT
CAISATGAAVDSPLHF
>TRBV27|TRBD1|.|TRBJ2-7
TGTGCCAGCAGTTCGACAGGGAACGAGCAGTACTTC
CASSSTGNEQYF
>TRBV7-9|TRBD1|.|TRBJ2-7
TGTGCCAGCAGCCTTTCCCCGGGACAGGGCTACGAGCAGTACTTC
CASSLSPGQGYEQYF
>TRBV6-6|.|.|TRBJ2-7
TGTGCCAGCAGTCCCTTGGGGTACGAGCAGTACTTC
CASSPLGYEQYF
>TRBV30|TRBD2|.|TRBJ2-1
TGTGCCTCGGGGGCGGGGCTAGCGGGGATGGATGAGCAGTTCTTC
CASGAGLAGMDEQFF
>TRBV6-1|TRBD2|.|TRBJ2-5
TGTGCCAGCAGTGAAGAAGGGGTAGCTAGCGGGGGGGCGAGGGAGACCCAGTACTTC
CASSEEGVASGGARETQYF
>TRBV5-1|TRBD2|.|TRBJ2-5
TGCGCCAGCAGCGAGGGACTAGCTGTGGGGACCCAGTACTTC
CASSEGLAVGTQYF
>TRBV25-1|.|.|TRBJ1-1
TGTGCCAGCCTCGGGGTTGCTAACACTGAAGCTTTCTTT
CASLGVANTEAFF
>TRBV7-8|TRBD1|.|TRBJ1-6
TGTGCCAGCAGCTCACGACAGGGGAATTCACCCCTCCACTTT
CASSSRQGNSPLHF
>TRBV7-7|.|.|TRBJ2-7
TGTGCCAGCAGCTTGTCTAGCTCCGACGAGCAGTACTTC
CASSLSSSDEQYF
>TRBV19|.|.|TRBJ1-4
TGTGCCAGTAGTATCATGGGGGCTGAATTCGAAAAACTGTTTTTT
CASSIMGAEFEKLFF
>TRBV19|.|.|TRBJ1-6
TGTGCCAGTAGTACCAAAGGGACGGGGGGATCACCCCTCCACTTT
CASSTKGTGGSPLHF
>TRBV6-5|TRBD1|.|TRBJ2-2
TGTGCCAGCACCACAGGGGTACGAGGGGAGCTGTTTTTT
CASTTGVRGELFF
>TRBV10-2|.|.|TRBJ1-2
TGCGCCAGCAGTGAGCAGGGAGGAGGCTACACCTTC
CASSEQGGGYTF
>TRBV28|.|few|TRBJ1-5
TGTGCCACCCACAGTAGCAATCAGCCCCAGCATTTT
CATHSSNQPQHF
>TRBV7-2|.|.|TRBJ2-2
TGTGCCAGCAGCCCAAGGCAGACCCCCGACACCGGGGAGCTGTTTTTT
CASSPRQTPDTGELFF
>TRBV5-5|.|.|TRBJ2-5
TGTGCCAGCAGCGGGGGACCTACACAAGAGACCCAGTACTTC
CASSGGPTQETQYF
>TRBV5-1|.|.|TRBJ2-1
TGCGCCAGCAGCTTGGAAGGGAGCTCCTACAATGAGCAGTTCTTC
CASSLEGSSYNEQFF
>TRBV6-1|.|.|TRBJ1-1
TGTGCCAGCAGTGCTTCGACAGCCGTTAACACTGAAGCTTTCTTT
CASSASTAVNTEAFF
>TRBV2|TRBD2|.|TRBJ2-3
TGTGCCAGCAGTGAACTAGCGGCCGCAGATACGCAGTATTTT
CASSELAAADTQYF
>TRBV5-1|.|.|TRBJ1-4
TGCGCCAGCAGCCCCTCGGGGGGACCTAATGAAAAACTGTTTTTT
CASSPSGGPNEKLFF
>TRBV30|.|.|TRBJ2-3
TGTGCCTGGAGTTCTACGATTACAGATACGCAGTATTTT
CAWSSTITDTQYF
>TRBV6-4|TRBD2|.|TRBJ2-1
TGTGCCAGCAGACGACTAGCGGGGGGGTACAATGAGCAGTTCTTC
CASRRLAGGYNEQFF
>TRBV9|.|.|TRBJ2-5
TGTGCCAGCAGCCTCCGGGGGAGGGGGACAGAAGAGACCCAGTACTTC
CASSLRGRGTEETQYF
>TRBV27|.|.|TRBJ1-6
TGTGCCAGCAGTACAGGGAGCTCCTATAATTCACCCCTCCACTTT
CASSTGSSYNSPLHF
>TRBV19|TRBD1|.|TRBJ2-7
TGTGCCAGTAGTCCATACAGGGGACCTTATTACGAGCAGTACTTC
CASSPYRGPYYEQYF
>TRBV30|TRBD2|.|TRBJ2-3
TGTGCCTGGAGTAGCGGGGCTGGGGATACGCAGTATTTT
CAWSSGAGDTQYF
>TRBV28|.|.|TRBJ1-2
TGTGCCAGCAGTTTATTGCGGGGTAACTATGGCTACACCTTC
CASSLLRGNYGYTF
>TRBV7-2|TRBD1|few|TRBJ1-4
TGTGCCAGCAGTCTACAGGGGGGCCATGAAAAACTGTTTTTT
CASSLQGGHEKLFF
>TRBV30|.|.|TRBJ2-5
TGTGCCTGGAGTGTACAGGGTAAGACCCAGTACTTC
CAWSVQGKTQYF
>TRBV7-6|.|once|TRBJ2-7
TGTGCCAGCAGCTGGGCGGAGGGGGCGCAAGACGAGCAGTACTTC
CASSWAEGAQDEQYF
>TRBV19|TRBD1|.|TRBJ2-1
TGTGCCAGTAGCCGGGGACAGTTCCCCTACAATGAGCAGTTCTTC
CASSRGQFPYNEQFF
>TRBV30|.|.|TRBJ1-1
TGTGCCTGGAGCGCGGGGGTAGAGGGAACTGAAGCTTTCTTT
CAWSAGVEGTEAFF
>TRBV25-1|.|.|TRBJ1-3
TGTGCCAGCCAACGGGACACCATATATTTT
CASQRDTIYF
>TRBV30|TRBD2|.|TRBJ2-3
TGTGCCTGGAGTATGGGAGCGGGGGGCGCAGATACGCAGTATTTT
CAWSMGAGGADTQYF